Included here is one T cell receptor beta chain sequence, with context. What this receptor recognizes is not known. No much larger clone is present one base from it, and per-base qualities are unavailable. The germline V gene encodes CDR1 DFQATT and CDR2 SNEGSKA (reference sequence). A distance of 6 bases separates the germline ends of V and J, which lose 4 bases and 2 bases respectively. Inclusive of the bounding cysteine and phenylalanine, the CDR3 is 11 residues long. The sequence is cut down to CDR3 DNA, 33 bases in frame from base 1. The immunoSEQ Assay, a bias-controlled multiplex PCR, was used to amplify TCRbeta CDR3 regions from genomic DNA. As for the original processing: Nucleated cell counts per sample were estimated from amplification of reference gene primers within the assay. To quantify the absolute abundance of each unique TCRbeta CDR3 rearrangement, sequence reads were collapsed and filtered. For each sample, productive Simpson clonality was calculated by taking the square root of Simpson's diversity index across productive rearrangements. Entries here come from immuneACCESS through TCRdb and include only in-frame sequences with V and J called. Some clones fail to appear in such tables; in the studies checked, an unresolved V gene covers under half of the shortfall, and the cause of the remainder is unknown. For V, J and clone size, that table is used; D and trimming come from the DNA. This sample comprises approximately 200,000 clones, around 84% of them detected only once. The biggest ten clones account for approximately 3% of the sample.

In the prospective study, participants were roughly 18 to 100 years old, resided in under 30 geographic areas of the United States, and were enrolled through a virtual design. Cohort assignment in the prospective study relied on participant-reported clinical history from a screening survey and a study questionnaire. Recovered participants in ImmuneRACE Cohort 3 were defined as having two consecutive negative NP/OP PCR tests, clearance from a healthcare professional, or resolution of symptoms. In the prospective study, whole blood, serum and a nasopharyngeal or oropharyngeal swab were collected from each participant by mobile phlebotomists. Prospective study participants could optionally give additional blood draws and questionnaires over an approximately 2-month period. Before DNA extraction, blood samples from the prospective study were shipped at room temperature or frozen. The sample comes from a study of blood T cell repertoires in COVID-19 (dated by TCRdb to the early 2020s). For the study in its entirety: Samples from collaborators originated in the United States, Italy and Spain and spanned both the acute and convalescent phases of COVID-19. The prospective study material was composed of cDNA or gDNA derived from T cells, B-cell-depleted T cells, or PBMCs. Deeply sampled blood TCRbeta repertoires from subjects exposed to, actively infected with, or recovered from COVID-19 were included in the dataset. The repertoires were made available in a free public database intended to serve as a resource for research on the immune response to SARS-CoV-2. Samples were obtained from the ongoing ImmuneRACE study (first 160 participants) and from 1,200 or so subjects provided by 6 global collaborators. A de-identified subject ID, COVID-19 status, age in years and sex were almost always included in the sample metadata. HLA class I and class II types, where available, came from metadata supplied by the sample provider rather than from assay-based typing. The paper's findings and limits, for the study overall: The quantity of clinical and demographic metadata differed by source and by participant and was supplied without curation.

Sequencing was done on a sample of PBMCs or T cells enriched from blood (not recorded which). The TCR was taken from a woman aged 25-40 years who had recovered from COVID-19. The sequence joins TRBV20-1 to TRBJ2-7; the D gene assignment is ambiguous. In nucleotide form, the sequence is TGCAGTGCTACAGATACCTACGAGCAGTACTTC. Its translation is CSATDTYEQYF.